A single sample is the source of the 30 T cell receptor beta chains below, sequenced in a study of PD-L1 blockade in urothelial cancer. Indicated time point: pretreatment peripheral blood. Clones were sequenced by immunoSEQ multiplex PCR, and TCRdb holds only the in-frame ones, with some missing. The sample has about 63,000 clones, roughly 79% seen once; the top ten hold around 5.4%. Sequencing was performed on PBMCs, taken around atezolizumab (anti-PD-L1) treatment. The origin of the receptors is a man between 70 and 80 years old with urothelial cancer.

This clone has just one count. The chain joins TRBV7-9 to TRBJ2-3, with 9 bases matching TRBD1. This CDR3 region has 16 residues. Germline V lookup: CDR1 SEHNR, CDR2 FQNEAQ (reference sequence). Losses at the gene ends were 4 bases for V and 1 base for J; bases not matched to a gene: 6. The CDR3 coding sequence is TGTGCCAGCAGCTCCCGGGACAGGGCTGGCACAGATACGCAGTATTTT. Residues: CASSSRDRAGTDTQYF. The variable domain in full, completed from reference TRBV7-9 and TRBJ2-3, reads DTGVSQNPRHKITKRGQNVTFRCDPISEHNRLYWYRQTLGQGPEFLTYFQNEAQLEKSRLLSDRFSAERPKGSFSTLEIQRTEQGDSAMYLCASSSRDRAGTDTQYFGPGTRLTVL.

Here the CDR3 reads CASRHWTGMRDNEQFF. Written as DNA, the CDR3 is TGTGCCAGCAGACACTGGACAGGGATGCGGGACAATGAGCAGTTCTTC. The rearrangement links TRBV5-4 to TRBJ2-1; 8 bases are a match to TRBD1. This CDR3 spans 16 amino acids. V lost 5 bases and J lost 5; bases outside the gene matches: 12. Germline V gives CDR1 SGHNT, CDR2 YYREEE (reference sequence).

The V and J genes are TRBV29-1 and TRBJ2-1, with D possibly matching TRBD2 (6 bases). This CDR3 is built from 15 residues. The ends were cut back, 3 bases at V and 2 bases at J, with 14 bases in the middle. Per the germline V gene, CDR1 is SQVTM and CDR2 is ANQGSEA. The CDR3 loop is CSVEDGRGTYNEQFF. The CDR3 bases are TGCAGCGTTGAGGATGGTCGGGGGACCTACAATGAGCAGTTCTTC.

The chain carries TRBV9 and TRBJ2-3, with a possible D match to TRBD1 (5 bases). The CDR3 is 14 amino acids. Deletions cut 0 bases from V and 6 bases from J, with 11 bases between. Germline CDR1 SGDLS, CDR2 YYNGEE. CDR3 loop: CASSVELGPDTQYF. CDR3 coding DNA: TGTGCCAGCAGCGTAGAACTGGGGCCGGATACGCAGTATTTT.

This rearrangement joins TRBV7-6 to TRBJ1-4; 11 nucleotides line up with TRBD1. Germline CDR1 and CDR2: SGHVS and FNYEAQ. After removal of 5 bases from V and 7 bases from J, the junction contained 6 bases not matched to a gene. This CDR3 has 15 residues. This chain's CDR3 is CASSPGTGGGEKLFF. The CDR3 DNA is TGTGCCAGCAGCCCCGGGACAGGGGGAGGTGAAAAACTGTTTTTT.

The DNA for the CDR3 is TGTGCCAGCAGCTCCGACACCGACTACGAGCAGTACTTC. Its protein product is CASSSDTDYEQYF. The V call is TRBV5-4, the J call TRBJ2-7; D is uncertain. V lost 3 bases, J lost 3 bases, and 10 bases lay in between. In germline, CDR1 is SGHNT, CDR2 YYREEE (reference sequence). The CDR3 contains 13 residues.

This sequence joins TRBV5-1 and TRBJ2-3; perhaps TRBD2 as D (7 bases). V lost 4 bases to trimming and J lost 0 bases, with 15 bases between them. The germline CDR1 and CDR2 sequences are SGHRS and YFSETQ. CDR3 length: 16 residues. The CDR3 DNA follows: TGCGCCAGCAGCCGTCAGGGGCGGGGGAGCACAGATACGCAGTATTTT. Amino acid sequence: CASSRQGRGSTDTQYF.

This clone was picked up a small number of times. The rearrangement links TRBV5-1 to TRBJ2-3; 13 bases match TRBD2. V trimming: 3 bases; J trimming: 2 bases; junction bases outside the gene matches: 3. Germline V gene lookup returns CDR1 SGHRS and CDR2 YFSETQ. This CDR3 contains 16 residues. The CDR3 region has the DNA TGCGCCAGCAGCTCTGGACTAGCGGGGGCCACAGATACGCAGTATTTT. Encoded protein: CASSSGLAGATDTQYF.

The chain carries TRBV7-9 and TRBJ1-1, with 8 bases lining up with TRBD1. Germline trimming cut 0 bases from V and 4 bases from J; bases unmatched to any gene: 4. CDR3 length: 15 amino acids. Looked up from germline, CDR1 is SEHNR and CDR2 is FQNEAQ (reference sequence). DNA of the CDR3: TGTGCCAGCAGCTTAGCCTACAGGGGGAGCACTGAAGCTTTCTTT. Translating gives CASSLAYRGSTEAFF. Supplemented by reference TRBV7-9 and TRBJ1-1, the full variable domain reads DTGVSQNPRHKITKRGQNVTFRCDPISEHNRLYWYRQTLGQGPEFLTYFQNEAQLEKSRLLSDRFSAERPKGSFSTLEIQRTEQGDSAMYLCASSLAYRGSTEAFFGQGTRLTVV.

V gene TRBV5-6 combines with J gene TRBJ1-2; no firm D call. The CDR3 has 13 amino acids. The germline gives CDR1 SGHDT, CDR2 YYEEEE. V shed 4 bases and J shed 3 bases, with 10 bases lying between them. The DNA of the CDR3 is TGTGCCAGCAGCCCAGACATCTACTATGGCTACACCTTC. This translates into CASSPDIYYGYTF.

With respect to this clone: The junction does not match germline at one end; this may be a read error. The chain carries TRBV6-6 and TRBJ2-5; 8 nucleotides line up with TRBD1. The CDR3 runs 14 residues. Germline values: CDR1 MNHNY, CDR2 SVGAGI (reference sequence). CDR3 loop: CASSYIRTGETQYF. In DNA, the CDR3 is TGTGCCAGTAGTTACATCAGGACAGGGGAGACCCAGTACTTC.

This clone was observed a few times. The chain is built from TRBV12-2 and TRBJ1-3; the D call TRBD1 from the table was never checked on the DNA. TRBV12-2 is classified as a pseudogene. The CDR3 length is 18 residues. CDR3 nucleotide sequence: TGTGCAAGTCGCTTAGATAACGGGACAGGTTTTAGTGGAAACACCATATATTTT. As protein: CASRLDNGTGFSGNTIYF.

Notes on this clone: Germline is not matched at one junction end, which may reflect a read error. CDR3 protein: CASSGGGSHLVRPHF. CDR3 sequence (DNA): TGTGCCAGCAGTGGCGGAGGTTCGCATCTGGTCCGGCCTCATTTC. V usage is TRBV6-1 and J usage is TRBJ1-2; the D is unclear. The CDR3 length is 15 residues. CDR1 MNHNS and CDR2 SASEGT come from the germline V gene.

The rearrangement joins TRBV5-4 to TRBJ2-7; 8 bases are shared with TRBD1. Germline V gives CDR1 SGHNT, CDR2 YYREEE (reference sequence). Germline trimming cut 0 bases from V and 3 bases from J; bases unmatched to any gene: 5. This CDR3 is 15 amino acids long. The CDR3, as DNA: TGTGCCAGCAGCTTGGGGACAGGGCCCCTCTACGAGCAGTACTTC. Translation gives CASSLGTGPLYEQYF.

The V call is TRBV23-1, the J call TRBJ1-2, with 9 bases fitting TRBD1. TRBV23-1 is annotated as an ORF whose role is uncertain. CDR3 length equals 14 residues. J was trimmed by 4 bases and V by 8 bases; bases with no gene match: 8. CDR3 region: CASSSTGGGYGYTF. CDR3 nucleotide sequence: TGCGCCAGCTCATCGACAGGGGGGGGCTATGGCTACACCTTC.

This clone has only one observation. The chain links TRBV10-3 to TRBJ2-7; 9 bases match TRBD1. The germline gives CDR1 ENHRY, CDR2 SYGVKD. The junction had 10 bases not matched to a gene; V was cut back by 11 bases and J by 5 bases. The CDR3 is 13 residues long. The CDR3 reads CAVSPGTGNEQYF. In DNA, the CDR3 is TGTGCCGTCTCCCCCGGGACAGGGAACGAGCAGTACTTC.

The V call is TRBV18, the J call TRBJ1-2; D remains ambiguous. This CDR3 comprises 14 residues. CDR1 and CDR2 from the germline V gene are KGHSH and LQKENI. Between the trimmed V and J ends, which lost 2 bases and 4 bases, there was a span of 11 bases. In DNA, the CDR3 is TGTGCCAGCTCACCAGAGGGCCTGGGCTATGGCTACACCTTC. This codes for CASSPEGLGYGYTF.

This clone has only a few counts. V is TRBV29-1 and J is TRBJ2-1; 10 bases map to TRBD1. Trimming took 4 bases from V and 7 from J; bases not matched to a gene: 4. CDR1 SQVTM and CDR2 ANQGSEA come from the germline V gene. CDR3 length equals 13 residues. Written as DNA, the CDR3 is TGCAGCGTTGGGACAGGGGGATGGAATGAGCAGTTCTTC. Encoded protein: CSVGTGGWNEQFF.

V is TRBV15 and J is TRBJ2-3; 8 nucleotides line up with TRBD2. Germline trimming cut 2 bases from V and 2 bases from J; bases unmatched to any gene: 9. This CDR3 contains 17 residues. Germline V gene sequence: CDR1 LNHNV, CDR2 YYDKDF (reference sequence). The CDR3 coding sequence is TGTGCCACCAGCAGATATTTAACTAGCGGCCCCACAGATACGCAGTATTTT. This encodes CATSRYLTSGPTDTQYF.

The V and J genes are TRBV19 and TRBJ2-5; 7 bases map to TRBD1. J gave up 7 bases and V 6 bases, and 8 bases lay outside the gene matches. The CDR3 consists of 13 residues. CDR1 is LNHDA, CDR2 SQIVND, per germline (reference sequence). CDR3 protein: CASRIPGGATQYF. The CDR3 DNA reads as TGTGCCAGTAGGATTCCAGGGGGTGCGACCCAGTACTTC.

This chain links TRBV6-6 with TRBJ1-5; 8 bases align to TRBD1. The germline V gene encodes CDR1 MNHNY and CDR2 SVGAGI (reference sequence). The V and J ends lost 6 bases and 5 bases, in that order; junction bases with no gene match: 9. The CDR3 sequence is 15 residues long. The CDR3 region has the DNA TGTGCCAGCAGAGGGACAGGTCTATCGGATCAGCCCCAGCATTTT. It is translated as CASRGTGLSDQPQHF.

The genes are TRBV18 and TRBJ2-1; 7 bases fit TRBD1. After removal of 2 bases from V and 5 bases from J, the junction contained 6 bases not matched to a gene. This CDR3 contains 15 residues. From germline, CDR1 is KGHSH and CDR2 LQKENI. CDR3 DNA: TGTGCCAGCTCACCATTACGGGACAGCAACAATGAGCAGTTCTTC. Residues: CASSPLRDSNNEQFF.

The V and J genes are TRBV5-4 and TRBJ1-6, with D uncertain. This CDR3 spans 15 amino acids. Trimming pared 4 bases from V and 10 bases from J, leaving 18 bases between. CDR1 SGHNT and CDR2 YYREEE come from the germline V gene (reference sequence). The CDR3: CASSREDGLRSPLHF. In DNA form, the CDR3 reads TGTGCCAGCAGCAGAGAAGACGGGTTGAGATCACCCCTCCACTTT. The full variable domain, with the rest looked up from reference TRBV5-4 and TRBJ1-6, is ETGVTQSPTHLIKTRGQQVTLRCSSQSGHNTVSWYQQALGQGPQFIFQYYREEENGRGNFPPRFSGLQFPNYSSELNVNALELDDSALYLCASSREDGLRSPLHFGNGTRLTVT.

The chain carries TRBV9 and TRBJ2-3; D gene uncertain. V lost 0 bases, J lost 0 bases, and 8 bases lay in between. Germline CDR1 reads SGDLS; CDR2 reads YYNGEE. The CDR3 runs 15 residues. The CDR3 loop is CASSVDGVSTDTQYF. CDR3 coding DNA: TGTGCCAGCAGCGTAGACGGTGTTAGCACAGATACGCAGTATTTT. The full variable domain, rest sourced from reference TRBV9 and TRBJ2-3, is DSGVTQTPKHLITATGQRVTLRCSPRSGDLSVYWYQQSLDQGLQFLIQYYNGEERAKGNILERFSAQQFPDLHSELNLSSLELGDSALYFCASSVDGVSTDTQYFGPGTRLTVL.

This clone was seen only once. The V gene is TRBV5-1, the J gene TRBJ2-7; TRBD1 matches at 8 bases. Unmatched junction bases numbered 11, after V lost 0 bases and J lost 3 bases. Per germline, CDR1 SGHRS and CDR2 YFSETQ. The CDR3 has 17 residues. As DNA, the CDR3 is TGCGCCAGCAGCTTGGCCCCAGGGCAGGGGGCTGTCTACGAGCAGTACTTC. It codes for CASSLAPGQGAVYEQYF.

The chain joins TRBV11-3 to TRBJ2-2, with 7 positions matching TRBD2. The CDR3 sequence is 13 residues long. Trimming at V came to 3 bases and at J to 7 bases, leaving 2 bases not matched to a gene. CDR1 is SGHNT and CDR2 is YENEEA in the germline V gene. CDR3 protein: CASSLTGGGELFF. In DNA form, the CDR3 reads TGTGCCAGCAGCTTGACGGGAGGCGGGGAGCTGTTTTTT.

V and J are TRBV18 and TRBJ1-1; no clear D. Trimming stripped 5 bases from V and 0 bases from J, with 16 bases between. Germline CDR1 and CDR2: KGHSH and LQKENI. The length of the CDR3 is 16 residues. This CDR3 is CASSSETSVMNTEAFF. The CDR3 nucleotides read TGTGCCAGCTCATCAGAGACATCAGTTATGAACACTGAAGCTTTCTTT.

This clone was detected only once. CDR3 nucleotide sequence: TGTGCCAGCAGTTTGGTGCGGGGTAACTATGGCTACACCTTC. It is translated as CASSLVRGNYGYTF. V usage is TRBV28 and J usage is TRBJ1-2, with D unresolved. The CDR3 length is 14 residues. Germline V gene lookup returns CDR1 MDHEN and CDR2 SYDVKM. The germline V and J ends were trimmed by 3 bases and 1 base, with 9 bases remaining between them.

This clone was seen a few times. The chain recombines TRBV19 with TRBJ1-5, with 10 nucleotides matching TRBD1. Looked up from germline, CDR1 is LNHDA and CDR2 is SQIVND (reference sequence). This CDR3 contains 14 residues. V shed 6 bases, J shed 7 bases, and the junction held 6 bases outside the gene matches. DNA of the CDR3: TGTGCCAGTAGGCCGACAGGGGGCCTACAGCCCCAGCATTTT. Protein product: CASRPTGGLQPQHF.

This clone was counted once. This rearrangement joins TRBV18 to TRBJ2-4, with D unclear. Between the trimmed V and J ends, which lost 3 bases and 5 bases, there was a span of 5 bases. CDR3 length equals 12 residues. CDR1 KGHSH and CDR2 LQKENI come from the germline V gene. The CDR3 DNA is TGTGCCAGCTCACCCCGAGAAAACATTCAGTACTTC. As protein: CASSPRENIQYF.